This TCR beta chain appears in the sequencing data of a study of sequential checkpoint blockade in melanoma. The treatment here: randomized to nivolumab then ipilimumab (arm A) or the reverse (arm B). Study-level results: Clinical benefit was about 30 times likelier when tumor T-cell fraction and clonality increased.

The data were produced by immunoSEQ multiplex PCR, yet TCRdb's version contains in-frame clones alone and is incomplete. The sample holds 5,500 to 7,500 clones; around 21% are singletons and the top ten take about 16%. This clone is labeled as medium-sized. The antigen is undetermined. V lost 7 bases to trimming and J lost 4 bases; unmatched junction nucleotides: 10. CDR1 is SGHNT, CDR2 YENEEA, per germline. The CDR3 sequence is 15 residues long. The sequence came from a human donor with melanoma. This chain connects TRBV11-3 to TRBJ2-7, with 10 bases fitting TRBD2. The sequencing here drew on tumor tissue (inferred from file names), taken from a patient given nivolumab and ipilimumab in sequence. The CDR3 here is CASTRGSGGGYEQYF. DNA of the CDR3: TGTGCCAGCACCCGGGGAAGCGGGGGGGGTTACGAGCAGTACTTC.